This T cell receptor beta chain was documented in a study of radiation and T cells in renal cell carcinoma. Time point indicated: blood 2 weeks post-SBRT. The treatment was: 15 Gy SBRT to primary tumor, nephrectomy 4 weeks later. The patient's renal cell carcinoma had clear cell pathology. The V gene's germline CDR1 is MDHEN and CDR2 SYDVKM. The CDR3 sequence is 15 residues long. V was cut by 7 bases and J by 0 bases, with 13 bases left in between. Generated by immunoSEQ multiplex PCR, the TCRdb table keeps only in-frame clones and is missing some. The repertoire holds tens of thousands of clones, with 65% to 90% as singletons.

The rearrangement joins TRBV28 to TRBJ2-4, with D possibly TRBD1 on 5 matching bases. This receptor was taken from a woman in her fifties or sixties with renal cell carcinoma. This material consisted of blood, taken from a patient whose treatment included radiotherapy and nephrectomy. Here the CDR3 reads CASKTVVGAKNIQYF. The DNA of the CDR3 is TGTGCCAGCAAGACAGTTGTGGGAGCCAAAAACATTCAGTACTTC.